These T cell receptor beta chains were read from a single sample in a study of type 1 and type 2 diabetes patients. MiXCR was run by TCRdb on the multiplex PCR reads, yielding one entry per CDR3 protein. Of 280,000 or so distinct CDR3 sequences listed, roughly 50% are singletons. The sequencing input was peripheral blood mononuclear cells (PBMCs). These receptors all come from a man aged 18 to 30 with type 2 diabetes. The CDR3 runs from the conserved cysteine through the conserved F or W. D genes are given only for firm matches. Size is stated for part of the rows, as once, few or many counts, or as a class when the clone is expanded.

v_call	d_call	clone_size	j_call	cdr3_aa	cdr3_nt
TRBV4-1	TRBD2	.	TRBJ2-7	CASSPEKASGSYEQYF	TGCGCCAGCAGCCCCGAGAAGGCTAGCGGGAGCTACGAGCAGTACTTC
TRBV27	TRBD2	.	TRBJ2-3	CASSFLSGDSDTQYF	TGTGCCAGCAGTTTCCTTAGCGGGGATTCAGATACGCAGTATTTT
TRBV6-1	TRBD1	.	TRBJ2-1	CASSGGTGDPNEQFF	TGTGCCAGCAGTGGGGGGACAGGGGATCCCAATGAGCAGTTCTTC
TRBV6-2/TRBV6-3	TRBD1	few	TRBJ2-7	CASRGTTGNEQYF	TGTGCCAGCAGAGGGACGACAGGGAACGAGCAGTACTTC
TRBV6-5	.	.	TRBJ1-2	CATRIGGIGYTF	TGTGCCACTCGTATTGGGGGGATTGGCTACACCTTC
TRBV27	.	.	TRBJ2-2	CASNLQGYGELFF	TGTGCCAGCAACCTACAGGGTTACGGGGAGCTGTTTTTT
TRBV28	TRBD2	once	TRBJ2-3	CASSLGLAGFTDTQYF	TGTGCCAGCAGCCTAGGACTAGCGGGATTCACAGATACGCAGTATTTT
TRBV7-6	.	few	TRBJ1-1	CASRSLMGGENTEAFF	TGTGCCAGCAGATCCCTGATGGGAGGGGAGAACACTGAAGCTTTCTTT
TRBV10-1	.	.	TRBJ2-3	CANSVLCIPYTDTQYF	TGCGCCAACAGTGTTTTATGCATTCCCTACACAGATACGCAGTATTTT
TRBV29-1	TRBD2	.	TRBJ2-5	CSAETQESGREETQYF	TGCAGTGCCGAGACACAGGAAAGCGGGAGGGAAGAGACCCAGTACTTC
TRBV29-1	.	.	TRBJ1-2	CSVQEGDYGYTF	TGCAGCGTCCAGGAGGGGGACTATGGCTACACCTTC
TRBV19	TRBD1	once	TRBJ1-1	CASGQVGGNTEAFF	TGTGCCAGTGGACAGGTGGGGGGAAACACTGAAGCTTTCTTT
TRBV29-1	.	few	TRBJ2-7	CSVDIRHRDRGYF	TGCAGCGTTGACATTCGTCACCGGGACCGAGGGTACTTC
TRBV6-2/TRBV6-3	.	few	TRBJ2-7	CASSPVGDEQYF	TGTGCCAGCAGCCCCGTCGGCGACGAGCAGTACTTC
TRBV6-6	TRBD2	few	TRBJ2-1	CASSDQFSGSIDEQFF	TGTGCCAGCAGTGACCAGTTTAGCGGGAGTATCGATGAGCAGTTCTTC
TRBV10-1	TRBD1	once	TRBJ1-5	CASSEDRGEVGVNQPQHF	TGCGCCAGCAGTGAGGACAGGGGAGAGGTCGGGGTCAATCAGCCCCAGCATTTT
TRBV30	.	few	TRBJ1-2	CAWSVTRGFYGYTF	TGTGCCTGGAGTGTAACCCGGGGATTCTATGGCTACACCTTC
TRBV10-3	TRBD2	.	TRBJ2-5	CAISLGLAGEETRYF	TGTGCCATCAGCCTCGGACTAGCGGGGGAAGAGACCCGGTACTTC
TRBV24-1	.	once	TRBJ1-3	CATSDRPSATSGNTIYF	TGTGCCACCAGTGATCGACCCTCCGCCACCTCTGGAAACACCATATATTTT
TRBV20-1	.	once	TRBJ2-7	CSARSHNEQYF	TGCAGTGCTAGATCGCACAATGAGCAGTACTTC
TRBV4-3	.	.	TRBJ1-4	CASSHDPGGNEKLFF	TGCGCCAGCAGCCATGATCCTGGTGGTAATGAAAAACTGTTTTTT
TRBV7-2	TRBD1	.	TRBJ1-4	CASSDREGEKLFF	TGTGCCAGCAGCGACAGGGAGGGCGAAAAACTGTTTTTT
TRBV12-3/TRBV12-4	.	.	TRBJ2-7	CASSRNTGYEQYF	TGTGCCAGCAGTCGCAACACAGGGTACGAGCAGTACTTC
TRBV6-5	.	.	TRBJ1-1	CASSYQASGTEAFF	TGTGCCAGCAGTTACCAGGCCTCAGGGACTGAAGCTTTCTTT
TRBV7-8	.	.	TRBJ1-4	CASSLVGGGPATNEKLFF	TGTGCCAGCAGCTTAGTAGGGGGAGGTCCTGCAACTAATGAAAAACTGTTTTTT
TRBV27	.	.	TRBJ2-7	CASSYIGYEQYF	TGTGCCAGCAGTTATATAGGTTACGAGCAGTACTTC
TRBV6-5	.	.	TRBJ2-2	CASSYSRRGELFF	TGTGCCAGCAGTTACTCTAGGCGAGGGGAGCTGTTTTTT
TRBV7-8	TRBD2	.	TRBJ2-3	CASSLGLAGGGEDTQYF	TGTGCCAGCAGCTTAGGCCTAGCGGGAGGGGGTGAGGATACGCAGTATTTT
TRBV7-2	.	.	TRBJ2-3	CASSLPRTTSTDTQYF	TGTGCCAGCAGCTTACCTAGGACTACGAGCACAGATACGCAGTATTTT
TRBV30	TRBD2	.	TRBJ2-1	CAWRRSGRNEQFF	TGTGCCTGGAGGCGTAGCGGGAGAAATGAGCAGTTCTTC
TRBV2	TRBD2	few	TRBJ2-7	CASRTSGGAREQYF	TGTGCCAGCCGGACTAGCGGGGGGGCGAGGGAGCAGTACTTC
TRBV7-2	.	.	TRBJ2-7	CASSSPGAYEQYF	TGTGCCAGCAGCTCCCCGGGGGCCTACGAGCAGTACTTC
TRBV30	.	many	TRBJ2-2	CAWSASLSGGLTGELFF	TGTGCCTGGAGTGCATCCCTCAGTGGAGGGCTGACCGGGGAGCTGTTTTTT
TRBV6-6	.	once	TRBJ2-4	CASNKNPGLAKNIQYF	TGTGCCAGCAACAAGAACCCGGGACTAGCCAAAAACATTCAGTACTTC
TRBV6-6	.	.	TRBJ2-5	CASSPVVPGETQYF	TGTGCCAGCAGCCCGGTTGTTCCGGGAGAGACCCAGTACTTC
TRBV10-2	TRBD1	.	TRBJ1-4	CASGPGGRGFRLFF	TGCGCCAGCGGGCCAGGGGGCCGGGGGTTTAGACTGTTTTTT
TRBV20-1	TRBD2	.	TRBJ2-5	CSAREGGRTQETQYF	TGCAGTGCTAGAGAGGGCGGGAGGACGCAAGAGACCCAGTACTTC
TRBV4-3	.	once	TRBJ2-7	CASSQDGEGAAYEQYF	TGCGCCAGCAGCCAAGATGGGGAGGGGGCAGCCTACGAGCAGTACTTC